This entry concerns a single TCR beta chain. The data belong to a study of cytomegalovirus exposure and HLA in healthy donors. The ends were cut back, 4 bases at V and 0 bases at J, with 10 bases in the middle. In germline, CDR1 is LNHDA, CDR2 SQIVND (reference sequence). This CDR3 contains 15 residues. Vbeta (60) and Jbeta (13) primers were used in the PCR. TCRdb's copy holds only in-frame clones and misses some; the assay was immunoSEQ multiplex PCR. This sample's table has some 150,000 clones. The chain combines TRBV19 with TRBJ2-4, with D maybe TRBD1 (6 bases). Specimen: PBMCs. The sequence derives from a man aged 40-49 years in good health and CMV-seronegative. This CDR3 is CASSSAGVAKNIQYF. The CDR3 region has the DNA TGTGCCAGTAGTAGCGCAGGGGTAGCCAAAAACATTCAGTACTTC.